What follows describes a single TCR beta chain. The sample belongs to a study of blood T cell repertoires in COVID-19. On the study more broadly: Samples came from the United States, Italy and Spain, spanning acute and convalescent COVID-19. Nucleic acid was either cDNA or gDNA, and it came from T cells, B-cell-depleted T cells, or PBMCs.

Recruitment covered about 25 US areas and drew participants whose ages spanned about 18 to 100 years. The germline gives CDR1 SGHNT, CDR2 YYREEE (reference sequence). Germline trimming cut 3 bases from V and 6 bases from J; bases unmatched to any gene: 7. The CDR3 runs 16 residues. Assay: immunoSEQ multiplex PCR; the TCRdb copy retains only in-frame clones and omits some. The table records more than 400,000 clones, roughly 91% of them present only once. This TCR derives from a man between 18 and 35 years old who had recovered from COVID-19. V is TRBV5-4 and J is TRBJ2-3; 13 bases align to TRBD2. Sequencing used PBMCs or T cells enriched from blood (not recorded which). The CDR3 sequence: CASSSGTSGITDTQYF. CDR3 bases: TGTGCCAGCAGCTCCGGGACTAGCGGGATTACGGATACGCAGTATTTT.